This TCR beta chain was profiled in a study of beta chain features in type 1 diabetes. Across the study: All samples combined gave under 110,000,000 sorted cells for examination. Study observations and caveats: In every one of the four CD4+ subsets, TCRB CDR3s were moderately but significantly shorter in Type 1 diabetes patients. Patients with type 1 diabetes carried fewer insertions and had more deletions at their VDJ junctions.

In the case of this clone: Its target is unknown.

All of the isolated RNA was reverse transcribed, so expressed TCRB transcripts were sequenced. This table comes from immunoSEQ multiplex PCR, and its TCRdb copy is limited to in-frame clones, with some not included. The sample comprises under 350,000 clones, 24% of which are singletons, and about 0.012% rests with the top ten. Per donor, one heparinised blood draw averaged around 0.12 L. Trimming removed 1 base at V and 2 bases at J, with 9 bases between. The CDR3 contains 14 residues. The germline CDR1 and CDR2 sequences are GTSNPN and SVGIG (reference sequence). The TCR was taken from a woman younger than 45 with type 1 diabetes. The V gene is TRBV30, the J gene TRBJ2-1; D ambiguous. Sequenced sample: naive CD4+ T cells from blood. CDR3 sequence: CAWSALYPYNEQFF. The CDR3 region has the DNA TGTGCCTGGAGTGCGCTATACCCCTACAATGAGCAGTTCTTC.